The T cell receptor (beta chain) described here comes from a study of shared clonotypes between healthy human individuals. Generated by immunoSEQ multiplex PCR, the TCRdb table keeps only in-frame clones and is missing some. The sample carries approximately 2.3 million clones, 85% to 95% recorded once. Trimming stripped 5 bases from V and 0 bases from J, with 10 bases between. Germline CDR1 and CDR2: SGHVS and FQNEAQ. The CDR3 has 15 residues. The sequenced sample consisted of naive CD4+ T cells from PBMCs. Subset indicated: CD45RA+ positively selected. This chain uses TRBV7-8 with TRBJ1-4; D not resolved. This TCR was recovered from a man between 18 and 29 years old in good health. Some clones in this sample may be carry-over from other donors' samples. CDR3: CASSLNGATNEKLFF. CDR3 DNA sequence: TGTGCCAGCAGCCTCAACGGTGCAACTAATGAAAAACTGTTTTTT.